This T cell receptor (beta chain) is drawn from a study of CXCR3-negative and CXCR3-positive naive CD8 T cells. A word on this clonotype: The antigen remains undetermined.

Notes on the study in general: Each naive subset displayed comparably high diversity, whereas memory CD8+ cells displayed much lower diversity. CXCR3-negative and CXCR3-positive naive cells shared comparable TRBV-TRBJ usage, but memory cells did not.

Triplicate sorts of 300,000 cells per CD8+ subset. Germline V lookup: CDR1 DFQATT, CDR2 SNEGSKA (reference sequence). This CDR3 has 14 residues. With UMI labels, 5' RACE was used to prepare the TRB cDNA libraries. TCRdb re-called the 5' RACE reads and gives one entry per CDR3 protein, without DNA. The sample's table shows around 92,000 distinct CDR3 sequences. V gene TRBV20-1 combines with J gene TRBJ2-1; no DNA is available, so the TRBD2 call from TCRdb remains unchecked. The TCR comes from a human donor in good health. Some clones in this sample may be carry-over from other donors' samples. Input material: naive CXCR3- CD8+ T cells from blood. Stated subset: CD45RO-CCR7+CD27+CD95- naive CD8+ T cells lacking CXCR3 (TNR3-). The CDR3 loop is CSAREAGVLGEQFF.